This T cell receptor beta chain was sequenced during a study of blood T cell repertoires in COVID-19. At the level of the study: T cells, B-cell-depleted T cells, or PBMCs provided the cDNA or gDNA that served as material.

CDR3 size: 16 residues. In the original workflow: The assay estimated nucleated cells by amplifying reference gene primers. The method was immunoSEQ multiplex PCR; TCRdb's version includes in-frame clones alone and lacks a portion of them. V and J calls and clone size follow that table, whereas D and trimming were derived from the DNA. The table records 91,000 or so clones, approximately 87% of them present only once. The sequence came from a human donor in a cohort sampled during active COVID-19. The gene calls are TRBV21-1 and TRBJ2-5; the table's D gene call, TRBD1, was not cross checked with the DNA. TRBV21-1 is reported as a pseudogene. What was sequenced was peripheral blood. The chain's CDR3 is CASSKTPQGAGETQYF. CDR3 DNA sequence: TGTGCCAGCAGCAAAACCCCACAGGGGGCAGGGGAGACCCAGTACTTC.